The 16 T cell receptor beta chains in this list originate from one sample, sequenced in a study of patients and donors after allogeneic stem cell transplantation. Via MiXCR, TCRdb re-called the RT-PCR reads, giving one row per CDR3 protein. The sample consists of about 400,000 distinct CDR3 sequences, approximately 16% of them appearing once. Sequencing was carried out using blood, either unsorted or a sorted T cell fraction (not recorded which). Receptor source: a human donor who was either an allogeneic HSCT recipient or a stem cell or donor lymphocyte infusion donor (not recorded which). It is not recorded whose cells these are; they may come from a transplant donor.

This clonotype was seen a handful of times. This rearrangement joins TRBV4-1 to TRBJ2-7, with TRBD2 identical over 8 bases. CDR1 and CDR2 (germline): MGHRA, YSYEKL. This CDR3 has 15 residues. The ends lost 2 bases at V and 3 bases at J; junction bases unmatched: 6. The CDR3 reads CASSQSRSGSYEQYF. CDR3 nucleotides: TGCGCCAGCAGCCAATCGCGAAGCGGGAGCTACGAGCAGTACTTC.

This clonotype appeared many times. This chain joins TRBV20-1 and TRBJ2-1; 9 bases line up with TRBD1. Germline CDR1 and CDR2: DFQATT and SNEGSKA (reference sequence). The junction had 11 bases not matched to a gene; V was cut back by 4 bases and J by 4 bases. The length of the CDR3 is 16 residues. DNA of the CDR3: TGCAGTGCTACGGACAGGGGAAAGGGGTTATACAATGAGCAGTTCTTC. Translating gives CSATDRGKGLYNEQFF.

The chain links TRBV12-3 or TRBV12-4 to TRBJ2-3; D might be TRBD2 (6 bases). V was clipped by 6 bases and J by 0 bases, with 19 bases between them. CDR3 length equals 17 residues. The CDR3 loop is CASREGEAVGSTDTQYF. The CDR3, as DNA: TGTGCCAGCAGGGAAGGGGAGGCGGTCGGAAGCACAGATACGCAGTATTTT.

The rearrangement uses TRBV30 and TRBJ2-3; unclear D gene. The germline V gene encodes CDR1 GTSNPN and CDR2 SVGIG (reference sequence). V lost 2 bases to trimming and J lost 6 bases, with 12 bases between them. This CDR3 region has 13 residues. The CDR3: CAWSLGSKDTQYF. In nucleotides, the CDR3 is TGTGCCTGGAGTCTCGGCTCGAAGGATACGCAGTATTTT.

This clonotype was seen only a few times. V usage is TRBV5-1 and J usage is TRBJ2-4; D gene ambiguous. V was trimmed by 0 bases and J by 0 bases, leaving 10 bases between them. The V gene's germline CDR1 is SGHRS and CDR2 YFSETQ. CDR3 size: 16 residues. The CDR3 DNA reads as TGCGCCAGCAGCTTGGACGGCAGTCTAGCCAAAAACATTCAGTACTTC. Translated, it gives CASSLDGSLAKNIQYF.

This clonotype was recorded many times. The chain couples TRBV20-1 to TRBJ2-3; 9 bases line up with TRBD1. Losses at the gene ends were 3 bases for V and 3 bases for J; bases not matched to a gene: 1. CDR1 and CDR2 from the germline V gene are DFQATT and SNEGSKA (reference sequence). The length of the CDR3 is 13 residues. The CDR3 coding sequence is TGCAGTGCTAGGGGACAGGGTACAGATACGCAGTATTTT. Translated: CSARGQGTDTQYF.

The CDR3 reads CSARRPGLVGEKLFF. Written as DNA, the CDR3 is TGCAGTGCTAGGCGACCGGGACTGGTGGGGGAAAAACTGTTTTTT. The V gene is TRBV20-1, the J gene TRBJ1-4; D is perhaps TRBD1 (5 bases). Germline V gene data show CDR1 as DFQATT and CDR2 as SNEGSKA (reference sequence). The CDR3 loop spans 15 amino acids. The germline V and J ends were trimmed by 3 bases and 8 bases, with 19 bases remaining between them.

This clonotype was counted between two and nine times. V gene TRBV28 combines with J gene TRBJ1-2; the match to TRBD1 covers 8 bases. The ends lost 6 bases at V and 8 bases at J; junction bases unmatched: 14. Germline loops: CDR1 MDHEN, CDR2 SYDVKM. This CDR3 has 15 amino acids. The CDR3: CASRLPQGAYKGYTF. In nucleotides, the CDR3 is TGTGCCAGCAGGCTTCCTCAGGGGGCATATAAAGGCTACACCTTC.

CDR3 region: CASSQSASGRNTQYF. CDR3 in DNA: TGTGCCAGCAGCCAATCGGCTAGCGGACGTAATACGCAGTATTTT. The J gene is TRBJ2-3, the V gene TRBV16; TRBD2 agrees at 7 bases. The CDR3 contains 15 residues. Germline V CDR1 and CDR2: KGHSY, FQNENV. V lost 0 bases to trimming and J lost 7 bases; unmatched junction nucleotides: 7. The whole variable domain, remainder taken from reference TRBV16 and TRBJ2-3, is GEEVAQTPKHLVRGEGQKAKLYCAPIKGHSYVFWYQQVLKNEFKFLISFQNENVFDETGMPKERFSAKCLPNSPCSLEIQATKLEDSAVYFCASSQSASGRNTQYFGPGTRLTVL.

This clonotype was counted only a few times. This rearrangement joins TRBV7-2 to TRBJ1-5; tentatively, D is TRBD1 (5 bases). The CDR3 has 14 amino acids. V lost 3 bases to trimming and J lost 6 bases, with 12 bases between them. CDR1 is SGHTA, CDR2 FQGNSA, per germline. This CDR3 reads CASSFGQGRQPQHF. The CDR3 nucleotides read TGTGCCAGCAGCTTTGGGCAGGGACGTCAGCCCCAGCATTTT.

This clonotype was counted only a few times. The genes are TRBV30 and TRBJ2-1; TRBD2 aligns across 11 bases. Germline assignment: CDR1 GTSNPN and CDR2 SVGIG (reference sequence). This CDR3 has 17 amino acids. V was pared by 0 bases and J by 4 bases, with 8 bases of the junction left unmatched. The CDR3 region is CAWSVGASGRFYNEQFF. CDR3 bases: TGTGCCTGGAGTGTAGGGGCTAGCGGGAGGTTTTACAATGAGCAGTTCTTC.

The chain uses TRBV20-1 and TRBJ1-5; perhaps TRBD1 as D (5 bases). CDR1 DFQATT and CDR2 SNEGSKA come from the germline V gene (reference sequence). The CDR3 totals 15 residues. Between the trimmed V and J ends, which lost 3 bases and 2 bases, there was a span of 14 bases. CDR3 loop: CSARNRGNGNQPQHF. The DNA for the CDR3 is TGCAGTGCTAGGAATAGGGGAAACGGCAATCAGCCCCAGCATTTT.

The genes are TRBV18 and TRBJ2-3, with 8 nucleotides matching TRBD2. With 6 bases clipped from V and 9 bases from J, the junction kept 11 bases outside the gene matches. Germline CDR1 KGHSH, CDR2 LQKENI. CDR3 length: 14 amino acids. The CDR3 DNA follows: TGTGCCAGCTCCGAAAGCGGGGGCCGCCCAACGCAGTATTTT. Its protein is CASSESGGRPTQYF. Full variable domain (rest looked up from reference TRBV18 and TRBJ2-3): NAGVMQNPRHLVRRRGQEARLRCSPMKGHSHVYWYRQLPEEGLKFMVYLQKENIIDESGMPKERFSAEFPKEGPSILRIQQVVRGDSAAYFCASSESGGRPTQYFGPGTRLTVL.

This clonotype has at least ten counts. This chain joins TRBV5-1 and TRBJ2-1; 15 positions match TRBD2. This CDR3 comprises 16 residues. V trimming: 4 bases; J trimming: 9 bases; junction bases outside the gene matches: 8. In germline, CDR1 is SGHRS, CDR2 YFSETQ. CDR3 sequence (DNA): TGCGCCAGCAGCGCGGGACTAGCGGGAGGAAGGGGTGAGCAGTTCTTC. Translating gives CASSAGLAGGRGEQFF.

The chain employs TRBV23-1 and TRBJ1-4; D is possibly TRBD1 (6 bases). TRBV23-1 counts as an open reading frame of uncertain function. V was shortened by 3 bases and J by 8 bases, with 13 bases between the two germline ends. The CDR3 contains 14 residues. In DNA form, the CDR3 reads TGCGCCAGCAGTCAGGGGGCGGGAGGAGAAAAACTGTTTTTT. Residues: CASSQGAGGEKLFF.

This clonotype has ten or more counts. This sequence joins TRBV20-1 and TRBJ2-7, with unresolved D. CDR3 length: 14 residues. The V gene lost 0 bases and the J gene lost 6 bases, with 15 bases spanning the gap. Germline V CDR1 and CDR2: DFQATT, SNEGSKA (reference sequence). CDR3 in DNA: TGCAGTGCTAGAGATCGCTTGGGCCGCTCCGAGCAGTACTTC. Translating it yields CSARDRLGRSEQYF.